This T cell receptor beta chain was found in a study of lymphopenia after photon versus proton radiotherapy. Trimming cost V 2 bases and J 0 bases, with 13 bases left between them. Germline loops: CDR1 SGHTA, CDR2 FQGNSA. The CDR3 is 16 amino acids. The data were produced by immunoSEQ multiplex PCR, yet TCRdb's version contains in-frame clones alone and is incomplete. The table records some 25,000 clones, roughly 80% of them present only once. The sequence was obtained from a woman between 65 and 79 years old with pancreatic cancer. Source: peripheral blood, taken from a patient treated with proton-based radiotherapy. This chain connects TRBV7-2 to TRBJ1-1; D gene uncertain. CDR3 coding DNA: TGTGCCAGCAGCTTATCTCCCGGACCCTTGAACACTGAAGCTTTCTTT. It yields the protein CASSLSPGPLNTEAFF.